This entry lists 6 T cell receptor beta chains sequenced from one sample in a study of T cell clones after liver transplantation. The method was immunoSEQ multiplex PCR; TCRdb's version includes in-frame clones alone and lacks a portion of them. The table records tens of thousands of clones, more than 70% of them present only once. Sequences were derived from CD4+ T cells from blood, sampled at the 22-month timepoint. The receptors shown here come from a human patient who received a liver transplant. Some of the T cells might come from the graft donor.

Concerning this clone itself: This specimen includes other DNA sequences encoding the same CDR3. This chain links TRBV7-2 with TRBJ1-6; D might be TRBD1 (6 bases). The CDR3 totals 14 residues. With 1 base removed from V and 10 bases from J, the gap between germline ends came to 11 bases. Germline CDR1 is SGHTA and CDR2 is FQGNSA. CDR3 residues: CASSLEQGRSPLHF. The CDR3 nucleotides read TGTGCCAGCAGCTTAGAACAGGGCAGGTCACCCCTCCACTTT. Together with reference TRBV7-2 and TRBJ1-6, the CDR3 gives the full variable domain: GAGVSQSPSNKVTEKGKDVELRCDPISGHTALYWYRQSLGQGLEFLIYFQGNSAPDKSGLPSDRFSAERTGGSVSTLTIQRTQQEDSAVYLCASSLEQGRSPLHFGNGTRLTVT.

The chain joins TRBV18 to TRBJ1-1; D not certain. This CDR3 comprises 12 residues. Germline CDR1 and CDR2: KGHSH and LQKENI. Trimming took off 7 bases at V and 0 bases at J, with 6 bases between the two ends. Here the CDR3 DNA reads TGTGCCAGCTGCCAAATGAACACTGAAGCTTTCTTT. This translates into CASCQMNTEAFF.

This chain uses TRBV28 with TRBJ1-2; D ambiguous. V was cut by 5 bases and J by 2 bases, with 12 bases left in between. This CDR3 is 14 amino acids long. Germline V gene lookup returns CDR1 MDHEN and CDR2 SYDVKM. In DNA form, the CDR3 reads TGTGCCAGCAGTCCCCCCCCCGGAAACTATGGCTACACCTTC. As protein: CASSPPPGNYGYTF.

The rearrangement joins TRBV27 to TRBJ1-2; D unresolved. This CDR3 contains 14 residues. The germline CDR1 and CDR2 sequences are MNHEY and SMNVEV (reference sequence). The ends were cut back, 6 bases at V and 5 bases at J, with 16 bases in the middle. The CDR3 nucleotides are TGTGCCAGCAGGGGAGGTCCCCGTGATTATGGCTACACCTTC. This encodes CASRGGPRDYGYTF.

This clone was observed once. The V and J genes are TRBV18 and TRBJ2-1, with 15 bases matching TRBD2. After removal of 6 bases from V and 2 bases from J, the junction contained 5 bases not matched to a gene. CDR1 is KGHSH, CDR2 LQKENI, per germline. The CDR3 has 17 residues. As DNA, the CDR3 is TGTGCCAGCTCGTTCGGGACTAGCGGGGGGACCTACAATGAGCAGTTCTTC. Translated, it gives CASSFGTSGGTYNEQFF. The full variable domain, its missing parts supplied by reference TRBV18 and TRBJ2-1, is NAGVMQNPRHLVRRRGQEARLRCSPMKGHSHVYWYRQLPEEGLKFMVYLQKENIIDESGMPKERFSAEFPKEGPSILRIQQVVRGDSAAYFCASSFGTSGGTYNEQFFGPGTRLTVL.

The chain recombines TRBV6-5 with TRBJ1-6; D not resolved. V gave up 8 bases and J gave up 3 bases, with 14 bases separating them. Germline V CDR1 and CDR2: MNHEY, SVGAGI. The CDR3 consists of 15 residues. The CDR3 sequence: CASRPAGNYNSPLHF. CDR3 in DNA: TGTGCCAGCCGCCCCGCGGGGAACTATAATTCACCCCTCCACTTT.